These 19 T cell receptor beta chains share one sample of origin, sequenced in a study of CD8+ T cells in alopecia areata. The sorting of pooled cutaneous lymph node cells relied on CD4, CD8alpha, NKG2D, NKG2ACE and other markers. cDNA prepared by RNA extraction and subsequent reverse transcription served as the template for sequencing. Sequencing used immunoSEQ multiplex PCR; TCRdb keeps in-frame clones, though not all of them. This sample has roughly 260,000 clones, each found more than once. Sequenced sample: CD4+ T cells sorted from a lymph node. The receptor set was obtained from a C3H/HeJ mouse with alopecia areata. The strain's MHC: H2-k.

This clone showed up just a few times. Gene names and germline match the mouse. CDR3 residues: CASSIALGGSNSDYTF. The sequenced part of the CDR3 DNA is TGTGCCAGCAGTATAGCCCTAGGGGGCTCAAACTCC. The genes are TRBV19 and TRBJ1-2; 7 bases are shared with TRBD1. The read terminates 4 residues ahead of where the CDR3 ends, so the germline J gene completes it. The CDR3 spans 16 residues. J gave up 0 bases and V 0 bases, and 5 bases lay outside the gene matches. Germline V gives CDR1 FNHDT, CDR2 SITEND (reference sequence).

With regard to this clone: Mouse names are used for the genes. The read ends 4 residues before the CDR3 terminus; that terminus is restored from the germline J gene. The chain couples TRBV13-1 to TRBJ2-1, with 7 positions matching TRBD1. The CDR3 contains 14 residues. After removal of 5 bases from V and 3 bases from J, the junction contained 5 bases not matched to a gene. Germline values: CDR1 NSHNY, CDR2 SYGAGN. CDR3 loop: CASRDRDSYAEQFF. Partial CDR3 DNA: TGTGCCAGCAGGGATCGGGACAGCTATGCT.

To note about this clone: Each gene name is a mouse one. The read gets to within 4 residues of the CDR3 end, and the germline J gene fills in the rest. This chain joins TRBV13-1 and TRBJ2-2, with D possibly TRBD1 on 6 matching bases. V was pared by 3 bases and J by 0 bases, with 9 bases between. The CDR3 is 15 residues long. Looked up from germline, CDR1 is NSHNY and CDR2 is SYGAGN. CDR3 region: CASSARTANTGQLYF. Incomplete CDR3 DNA: TGTGCCAGCAGTGCCCGGACAGCAAACACCGGG.

For this clone: Gene labels here are mouse ones. The read ends 4 residues before the CDR3 terminus; that terminus is restored from the germline J gene. The chain combines TRBV13-3 with TRBJ2-5, with TRBD1 as a possible D gene (6 bases). From germline, CDR1 is NNHDY and CDR2 SYVADS. This CDR3 has 14 residues. Trimming shortened V by 2 bases and J by 3 bases, and 10 bases separated the two germline ends. The CDR3 here is CASSEIQGQDTQYF. Incomplete CDR3 DNA: TGTGCCAGCAGTGAAATACAGGGTCAAGAC. Variable domain in full (rest from reference TRBV13-3 and TRBJ2-5): EAAVTQSPRSKVAVTGGKVTLSCHQTNNHDYMYWYRQDTGHGLRLIHYSYVADSTEKGDIPDGYKASRPSQENFSLILELASLSQTAVYFCASSEIQGQDTQYFGPGTRLLVL.

With respect to this clone: These gene names are mouse names. The read terminates 4 residues before the CDR3 end, so the remaining end is supplied by the germline J gene. The V and J genes are TRBV2 and TRBJ1-2, with a possible D match to TRBD1 (5 bases). The CDR3 is 12 amino acids. In germline, CDR1 is LGHNA, CDR2 YSYQKL. V lost 3 bases to trimming and J lost 4 bases, with 6 bases between them. This CDR3 reads CASSQGGSDYTF. Partial CDR3 DNA: TGTGCCAGCAGCCAGGGGGGCTCC.

To note about this clone: Gene names are the mouse ones. The sequenced CDR3 bases are TGTGCCAGCAGCCAAGACCGGGACTTCTCCTAT. Protein sequence: CASSQDRDFSY. The CDR3 reads in full as CASSQDRDFSYEQYF. The rearrangement uses TRBV5 and TRBJ2-7; possible D gene TRBD2, 6 bases. The read ends 4 residues before the CDR3 terminus; that terminus is restored from the germline J gene. Trimming cost V 0 bases and J 0 bases, with 9 bases left between them. CDR1 LGHNA and CDR2 YNLKQL come from the germline V gene (reference sequence). This CDR3 region has 15 residues.

In regard to this clone: Here the gene names and germline are mouse. The read comes to an end 3 residues before the CDR3 does, leaving the germline J gene to fill in the end. The chain combines TRBV1 with TRBJ1-6, with D perhaps TRBD1 (5 bases). TRBJ1-6 is identified as an open reading frame with a role that is uncertain. V gave up 2 bases and J gave up 4 bases, with 9 bases separating them. CDR1 is NSQYPW, CDR2 LRSPGD, per germline (reference sequence). The CDR3 covers 15 residues. The part of the CDR3 DNA that was read is TGCACCTGCAGTGCATCGCCAGGGTATAATTCGCCC. Translation: CTCSASPGYNSP. The CDR3 as a whole reads CTCSASPGYNSPLYF.

This clone came up a few times. Gene names and germline refer to mouse. From the germline J gene comes the end of the CDR3, since the read stops 4 residues before it. The same CDR3 also results from other DNA sequences found in this sample. The V call is TRBV1, the J call TRBJ2-5; TRBD1 agrees at 10 bases. V gave up 5 bases and J gave up 3 bases; unmatched junction bases: 2. The CDR3 is made up of 14 amino acids. CDR1 is NSQYPW, CDR2 LRSPGD, per germline (reference sequence). CDR3 sequence reads: CTCSRDRGQDTQYF. The sequenced part of the CDR3 DNA is TGCACCTGCAGTCGGGACAGGGGTCAAGAC.

This clone appeared a few times. Gene names follow the mouse nomenclature. The CDR3 extends 4 residues past the end of the read, so its final part is completed from the germline J gene. This sequence joins TRBV19 and TRBJ1-1; D is possibly TRBD1 (5 bases). Germline-derived CDR1 and CDR2 are FNHDT and SITEND (reference sequence). The CDR3 consists of 12 residues. The sequenced part of the CDR3 DNA is TGTGCCAGCAGCTACCGGGACTCA. Protein: CASSYRDS. The complete CDR3 reads CASSYRDSEVFF.

A remark on this clone: Gene names refer to mouse genes. The read finishes 4 residues shy of the CDR3 end, and the germline J gene is used to complete it. Distinct nucleotide sequences in the sample also encode this CDR3. The chain uses TRBV13-1 and TRBJ2-3; TRBD1 might be the D (6 bases). The V gene lost 3 bases and the J gene lost 3 bases, with 8 bases spanning the gap. The CDR3 has 13 amino acids. In germline, CDR1 is NSHNY, CDR2 SYGAGN. The part of the CDR3 DNA that was read is TGTGCCAGCAGTGTCCAGGGGGCAGAA. Translation gives CASSVQGAE. The complete CDR3 sequence is CASSVQGAETLYF.

This clone was detected only a few times. All gene names here are mouse names. The read ends 4 residues early relative to the CDR3; the germline J gene fills the gap. V gene TRBV13-2 combines with J gene TRBJ2-5; the match to TRBD2 covers 7 bases. After removal of 6 bases from V and 2 bases from J, the junction contained 6 bases not matched to a gene. Germline CDR1 NNHNN, CDR2 SYGAGS (reference sequence). The length of the CDR3 is 14 residues. The part of the CDR3 DNA that was read is TGTGCCAGCGCCCGACTGGGAGGCCAAGAC. Translated, it gives CASARLGGQD. In full, the CDR3 reads CASARLGGQDTQYF.

This clone turned up a few times. Gene names are the mouse ones. At the DNA level, this CDR3 is encoded by other sequences in the same sample as well. Incomplete CDR3 DNA: TGTGCCAGCAGTGATGCAACAGTTAACTATGCT. Amino acids: CASSDATVNYA. The full CDR3 is CASSDATVNYAEQFF. The chain has TRBV13-1 and TRBJ2-1; unclear D gene. The read ends 4 residues before the CDR3 terminus; that terminus is restored from the germline J gene. CDR1 NSHNY and CDR2 SYGAGN come from the germline V gene. Trimming pared 0 bases from V and 0 bases from J, leaving 7 bases between. CDR3 length equals 15 residues.

A remark on this clone: Germline and genes here are mouse. The read comes to an end 4 residues before the CDR3 does, leaving the germline J gene to fill in the end. The chain employs TRBV13-1 and TRBJ2-7; 7 bases align to TRBD1. Germline CDR1 NSHNY, CDR2 SYGAGN. This CDR3 is built from 15 residues. The CDR3 protein is CASSDAKGTVYEQYF. The covered CDR3 bases are TGTGCCAGCAGTGATGCAAAAGGGACAGTTTAT.

As concerns this clone: The gene names given are mouse names. The read finishes 3 residues shy of the CDR3 end, and the germline J gene is used to complete it. V gene TRBV31 combines with J gene TRBJ1-6, with 8 bases matching TRBD1. TRBJ1-6 belongs to the ORF category, with a function that is uncertain. Germline CDR1 is GKSSPN and CDR2 is SITVG. The CDR3 has 15 amino acids. Trimming removed 0 bases from V and 6 bases from J; junction bases left unmatched: 4. The CDR3 DNA, read in part, is TGTGCCTGGAGTCTCCAGGGGGCTGGTAATTCGCCC. Translated: CAWSLQGAGNSP. The full CDR3 protein reads CAWSLQGAGNSPLYF.

This clone was picked up a small number of times. Gene names follow the mouse nomenclature. The CDR3 DNA, read in part, is TGTGCCTGGAGTCTAGGGACAGGGATA. It specifies CAWSLGTGI. The whole CDR3 protein reads CAWSLGTGIEVFF. The chain employs TRBV31 and TRBJ1-1; TRBD1 matches 9 bases. The read ends 4 residues before the CDR3 terminus; that terminus is restored from the germline J gene. The germline CDR1 and CDR2 sequences are GKSSPN and SITVG. The CDR3 has 13 amino acids.

This clone occurred a few times. Gene names follow the mouse nomenclature. The read gets to within 4 residues of the CDR3 end, and the germline J gene fills in the rest. The same CDR3 can be traced to other DNA sequences in this sample. The chain combines TRBV13-1 with TRBJ2-7, with 7 bases that match TRBD2. Germline V gives CDR1 NSHNY, CDR2 SYGAGN. The CDR3 runs 13 residues. Trimming cost V 2 bases and J 3 bases; bases outside gene matches: 2. CDR3 DNA (partial): TGTGCCAGCAGTGAGAGGACTGGCTAT. This gives the protein CASSERTGY. The CDR3, in full, reads CASSERTGYEQYF.

A word on this clone: Genes and germline are mouse. The read ends 4 residues shy of where the CDR3 ends; the end is completed using the germline J gene. The chain recombines TRBV4 with TRBJ1-2, with 11 positions matching TRBD1. Germline V gene lookup returns CDR1 LGHDT and CDR2 YNNKQL (reference sequence). This CDR3 region has 14 residues. J lost 3 bases, V lost 4 bases, and 1 base had no gene match. CDR3 region: CASSSGQGDSDYTF. The part of the CDR3 DNA that was read is TGTGCCAGCAGCTCGGGACAGGGGGACTCC.

This clone has only a few counts. Gene names are the mouse ones. This specimen includes other DNA sequences encoding the same CDR3. The CDR3 bases that were read are TGCACCTGCAGTGGTGGGGGGGCCCTTAGTGCAGAA. Translation: CTCSGGGALSAE. The full CDR3 is CTCSGGGALSAETLYF. The chain combines TRBV1 with TRBJ2-3; 9 bases are a match to TRBD2. The CDR3 end lies 4 residues beyond the end of the read and is filled in from the germline J gene. Germline CDR1 is NSQYPW and CDR2 is LRSPGD (reference sequence). The V gene end was trimmed by 4 bases and the J gene end by 0 bases; junction bases not matched to a gene: 5. The CDR3 has 16 residues.

This clone was detected a few times. Gene names follow the mouse nomenclature. The sequenced fragment ends 3 residues before the CDR3 boundary, so the rest is inferred from the germline J gene. The chain recombines TRBV5 with TRBJ1-6; D unclear. TRBJ1-6 is flagged as an ORF with uncertain function. Germline V gene data show CDR1 as LGHNA and CDR2 as YNLKQL (reference sequence). V was shortened by 3 bases and J by 4 bases, with 7 bases between the two germline ends. The CDR3 totals 14 residues. Partial CDR3 DNA: TGTGCCAGCAGCCACCAGAGGTATAATTCGCCC. It is translated as CASSHQRYNSP. From start to end, the CDR3 is CASSHQRYNSPLYF.